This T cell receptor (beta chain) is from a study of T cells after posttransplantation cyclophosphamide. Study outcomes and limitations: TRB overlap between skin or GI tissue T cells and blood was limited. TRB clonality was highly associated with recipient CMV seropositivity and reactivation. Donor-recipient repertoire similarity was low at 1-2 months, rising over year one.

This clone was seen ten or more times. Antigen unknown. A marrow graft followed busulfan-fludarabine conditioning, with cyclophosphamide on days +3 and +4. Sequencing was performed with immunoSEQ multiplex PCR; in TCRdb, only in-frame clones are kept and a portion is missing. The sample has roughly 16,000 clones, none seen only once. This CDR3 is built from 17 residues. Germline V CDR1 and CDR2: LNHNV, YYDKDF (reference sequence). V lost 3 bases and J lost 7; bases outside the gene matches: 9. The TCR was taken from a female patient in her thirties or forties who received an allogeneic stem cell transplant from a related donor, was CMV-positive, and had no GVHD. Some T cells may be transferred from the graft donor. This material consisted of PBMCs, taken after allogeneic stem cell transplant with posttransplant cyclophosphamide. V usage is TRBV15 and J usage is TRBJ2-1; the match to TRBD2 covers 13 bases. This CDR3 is CATSSTGGLAGVNEQFF. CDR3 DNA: TGTGCCACCAGCAGTACGGGAGGACTAGCGGGAGTAAATGAGCAGTTCTTC.